This is a list of T cell receptor beta chains from one sample in a study of shared clonotypes between healthy human individuals. Method: immunoSEQ multiplex PCR; TCRdb's copy keeps in-frame clones and lacks some. The profile shows roughly 650,000 clones, about 96% of them singletons. What was sequenced was naive CD8+ T cells sorted from blood. These receptors came from a woman aged 25 to 45 in good health. CDR3s include the opening cysteine and the closing phenylalanine or tryptophan. D genes are given only for firm matches.

v_call	d_call	j_call	cdr3_nt	cdr3_aa
TRBV5-6	TRBD2	TRBJ2-7	TGTGCCAGCAGCTATTCGACTAGCGGCCTCTACGAGCAGTACTTC	CASSYSTSGLYEQYF
TRBV2	.	TRBJ2-7	TGTGCCAGCAGTGGGAGTAGGAGGGACACATCCTACGAGCAGTACTTC	CASSGSRRDTSYEQYF
TRBV2	TRBD2	TRBJ2-7	TGTGCCAGCAGTGCGACTAGCGGGAGGACCTACGAGCAGTACTTC	CASSATSGRTYEQYF
TRBV10-3	TRBD1	TRBJ2-7	TGTGCCATCAGTGAGCCGGGACAGGTCGGACACGAGCAGTACTTC	CAISEPGQVGHEQYF
TRBV28	.	TRBJ2-7	TGTGCCAGCAGATTTGGGGCAAAGCAGTACTTC	CASRFGAKQYF
TRBV6-6	TRBD1	TRBJ2-6	TGTGCCAGCAGCCGGACAGGGGGCGCTGGGGCCAACGTCCTGACTTTC	CASSRTGGAGANVLTF
TRBV27	.	TRBJ2-1	TGTGCCAGCAGTCAGCTACTAGCCTCGGGTTTTAATGAGCAGTTCTTC	CASSQLLASGFNEQFF
TRBV7-9	.	TRBJ1-2	TGTGCCAGCAGCAAACGACCGGGGTGGTATGGCTACACCTTC	CASSKRPGWYGYTF
TRBV2	TRBD1	TRBJ2-7	TGTGCCAGCGGGGGGACAGGGGGAGCGTACGAGCAGTACTTC	CASGGTGGAYEQYF
TRBV28	.	TRBJ2-7	TGTGCCAGCAGTTTCGGGACCTACGAGCAGTACTTC	CASSFGTYEQYF